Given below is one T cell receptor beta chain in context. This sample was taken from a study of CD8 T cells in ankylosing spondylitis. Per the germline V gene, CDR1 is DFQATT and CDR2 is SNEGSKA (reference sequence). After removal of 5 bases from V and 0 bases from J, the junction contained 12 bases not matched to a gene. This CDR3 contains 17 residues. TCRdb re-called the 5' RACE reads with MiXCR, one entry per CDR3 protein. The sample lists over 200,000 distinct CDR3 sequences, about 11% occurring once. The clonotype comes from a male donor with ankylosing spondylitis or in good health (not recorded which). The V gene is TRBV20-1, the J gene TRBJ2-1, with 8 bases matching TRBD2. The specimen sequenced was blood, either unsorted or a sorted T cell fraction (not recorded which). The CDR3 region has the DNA TGCAGTGCTCGTCAGGCTAGCGGGTTTAGCTCCTACAATGAGCAGTTCTTC. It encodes CSARQASGFSSYNEQFF.